The 30 T cell receptor beta chains below were found in one sample sequenced in a study of T-cell memory formation after mild COVID-19. TCRdb re-called the 5' RACE reads through MiXCR, storing one row per CDR3 protein. The sample includes about 430,000 distinct CDR3 sequences, less than 25% of them seen just once. Input material: PBMCs or a T cell subset sorted from them (not recorded which). These receptors were collected from an adult woman who had mild COVID-19 (a few samples of this study predate the infection). Cell type and time point are not known.

The CDR3 sequence: CASSVGLAGASSEQYF. CDR3 in DNA: TGTGCCAGCAGCGTAGGGCTAGCGGGAGCCTCGAGCGAGCAGTACTTC. The chain recombines TRBV9 with TRBJ2-7; 10 positions agree with TRBD2. CDR3 length equals 16 residues. Trimming at V came to 0 bases and at J to 6 bases, leaving 9 bases not matched to a gene. Germline values: CDR1 SGDLS, CDR2 YYNGEE.

The V call is TRBV5-1, the J call TRBJ2-3; no definite D call. Germline loops: CDR1 SGHRS, CDR2 YFSETQ. Trimming pared 0 bases from V and 6 bases from J, leaving 14 bases between. The CDR3 sequence is 15 residues long. The CDR3 DNA reads TGCGCCAGCAGCTTGGTCAGTAGTGGTCGGGATACGCAGTATTTT. Amino acids: CASSLVSSGRDTQYF.

This chain joins TRBV6-1 and TRBJ2-7; TRBD1 aligns across 11 bases. Losses at the gene ends were 6 bases for V and 2 bases for J; bases not matched to a gene: 3. Germline CDR1 MNHNS, CDR2 SASEGT. This CDR3 spans 14 amino acids. CDR3 bases: TGTGCCAGCAGCTGGGACAGGGGGACCTACGAGCAGTACTTC. Its translation is CASSWDRGTYEQYF.

As to this clonotype: The conserved phenylalanine or tryptophan is not found at the CDR3 terminus, so this likely reflects a read error. This chain links TRBV12-3 or TRBV12-4 with TRBJ2-1; D not certain. The CDR3 covers 15 residues. The V end lost 6 bases, the J end lost 12 bases, and 24 bases lay between the germline ends. The CDR3 DNA is TGTGCCAGCAGCCGCCACGGTGTGGGCCGTCTCGGGCAGTTCTGT. Residues: CASSRHGVGRLGQFC.

The gene calls are TRBV5-1 and TRBJ2-5; D may be TRBD2 (6 bases). Germline V lookup: CDR1 SGHRS, CDR2 YFSETQ. Trimming took 5 bases from V and 5 from J, leaving 13 bases between them. The CDR3 length is 13 residues. CDR3 in amino acids: CASRTGVGETQYF. In nucleotides, the CDR3 is TGCGCCAGCAGGACGGGAGTTGGGGAGACCCAGTACTTC. Looking up the rest from reference TRBV5-1 and TRBJ2-5 gives the full variable domain: KAGVTQTPRYLIKTRGQQVTLSCSPISGHRSVSWYQQTPGQGLQFLFEYFSETQRNKGNFPGRFSGRQFSNSRSEMNVSTLELGDSALYLCASRTGVGETQYFGPGTRLLVL.

This chain uses TRBV10-3 with TRBJ2-1, with TRBD2 identical over 11 bases. The CDR3 is 16 amino acids. V lost 4 bases to trimming and J lost 5 bases; unmatched junction nucleotides: 7. Germline CDR1 ENHRY, CDR2 SYGVKD. As DNA, the CDR3 is TGTGCCATCAGTGGTAGCGGGAGGGCCTTCGACAATGAGCAGTTCTTC. It codes for CAISGSGRAFDNEQFF.

For this clonotype: At one end, the junction sequence differs from germline, possibly due to a read error. The chain is built from TRBV9 and TRBJ1-5; no definite D call. The CDR3 is made up of 15 amino acids. Germline CDR1 and CDR2: SGDLS and YYNGEE. The DNA of the CDR3 is TGTGCTAGCAGCGTCGGCCTGGCGGGCGAACAGCCCCAGCATTTT. The encoded protein is CASSVGLAGEQPQHF.

The V and J genes are TRBV2 and TRBJ1-2; D not resolved. Deletions cut 6 bases from V and 7 bases from J, with 15 bases between. This CDR3 comprises 13 residues. Germline V gene data show CDR1 as SNHLY and CDR2 as FYNNEI. CDR3 sequence: CASRRASGGGYTF. The CDR3 coding sequence is TGTGCCAGCAGGAGGGCCTCGGGTGGTGGCTACACCTTC.

The chain carries TRBV12-5 and TRBJ1-1, with D unclear. The germline gives CDR1 LGHNT, CDR2 FRNRAP. Trimming pared 1 base from V and 5 bases from J, leaving 17 bases between. CDR3 size: 16 residues. CDR3 in DNA: TGTGCTAGTGGTTTGGGACCCCACGGGGTAACTACTGAAGCTTTCTTT. It codes for CASGLGPHGVTTEAFF.

V and J are TRBV7-9 and TRBJ2-3, with 8 bases matching TRBD2. CDR1 and CDR2 from the germline V gene are SEHNR and FQNEAQ (reference sequence). This CDR3 is built from 15 residues. V trimming: 8 bases; J trimming: 4 bases; junction bases outside the gene matches: 11. CDR3 residues: CASRLPGLESDTQYF. The CDR3 nucleotides read TGTGCCAGCCGTCTACCGGGACTAGAGTCAGATACGCAGTATTTT.

The chain links TRBV25-1 to TRBJ2-2; D not certain. CDR1 MGHDK and CDR2 SYGVNS come from the germline V gene. CDR3 length equals 13 residues. V was clipped by 8 bases and J by 2 bases, with 9 bases between them. In DNA form, the CDR3 reads TGTGCCAGCCGGGCCGTTAACACCGGGGAGCTGTTTTTT. Protein product: CASRAVNTGELFF.

V and J are TRBV5-4 and TRBJ2-3; D ambiguous. This CDR3 is built from 12 residues. Trimming took 3 bases from V and 6 from J, leaving 8 bases between them. Germline CDR1 reads SGHNT; CDR2 reads YYREEE (reference sequence). The CDR3 sequence: CASSSQMDTQYF. The CDR3 coding sequence is TGTGCCAGCAGCTCACAGATGGATACGCAGTATTTT. Full variable domain (remainder filled in from reference TRBV5-4 and TRBJ2-3): ETGVTQSPTHLIKTRGQQVTLRCSSQSGHNTVSWYQQALGQGPQFIFQYYREEENGRGNFPPRFSGLQFPNYSSELNVNALELDDSALYLCASSSQMDTQYFGPGTRLTVL.

This clonotype has just a few counts. CDR3 protein: CASSYEISTGANVLTF. Written as DNA, the CDR3 is TGCGCCAGCAGCTATGAAATATCGACCGGGGCCAACGTCCTGACTTTC. V gene TRBV5-1 combines with J gene TRBJ2-6, with D unclear. Germline CDR1 is SGHRS and CDR2 is YFSETQ. This CDR3 spans 16 amino acids. V was pared by 3 bases and J by 4 bases, with 14 bases between.

As regards this clonotype: Mismatch with germline at one junction end may stem from a read error. CDR3 DNA: TGCGCCAGCAGCCAAGAGGGGGTAATGAAGACTGAAGCTTTCTTT. It specifies CASSQEGVMKTEAFF. This chain links TRBV4-1 with TRBJ1-1; a possible D gene is TRBD1 (5 bases). The CDR3 runs 15 residues. Looked up from germline, CDR1 is MGHRA and CDR2 is YSYEKL.

This clonotype has only a few counts. The V call is TRBV24-1, the J call TRBJ1-5, with a weak D call TRBD1 (5 bases). Germline CDR1 is KGHDR and CDR2 is SFDVKD. Trimming removed 4 bases at V and 2 bases at J, with 5 bases between. The length of the CDR3 is 13 residues. CDR3 DNA sequence: TGTGCCACCAGTGAGGGGGGCAATCAGCCCCAGCATTTT. Its protein is CATSEGGNQPQHF.

Only a few counts were recorded for this clonotype. This sequence joins TRBV27 and TRBJ1-3; D gene unclear. This CDR3 comprises 15 residues. Germline lookup yields CDR1 MNHEY and CDR2 SMNVEV (reference sequence). V shed 5 bases and J shed 0 bases, with 11 bases lying between them. CDR3 DNA: TGTGCCAGCAGTATGGACGGAACCTCTGGAAACACCATATATTTT. It yields the protein CASSMDGTSGNTIYF.

This clonotype was seen only a few times. V and J are TRBV12-3 or TRBV12-4 and TRBJ2-5; the D call may be TRBD1 or TRBD2 (5 bases each). Between the trimmed V and J ends, which lost 2 bases and 4 bases, there was a span of 23 bases. The CDR3 runs to 18 residues. As DNA, the CDR3 is TGTGCCAGCAGTTTAACCTTCCCGACCCCCATTGGGGGAGAGACCCAGTACTTC. Translation gives CASSLTFPTPIGGETQYF.

This clonotype was counted between two and nine times. The genes are TRBV12-3 or TRBV12-4 and TRBJ1-1; D gene unclear. The CDR3 is 12 residues long. V dropped 9 bases and J dropped 10 bases, with 18 bases sitting between them. In DNA, the CDR3 is TGTGCCAGTGGTCGGGGTGAAGGTGGAGCTTTCTTT. Protein sequence: CASGRGEGGAFF.

A few counts support this clonotype. The gene calls are TRBV5-1 and TRBJ2-1, with 10 bases matching TRBD2. Germline loops: CDR1 SGHRS, CDR2 YFSETQ. Unmatched junction bases numbered 8, after V lost 5 bases and J lost 9 bases. The CDR3 sequence is 14 residues long. As DNA, the CDR3 is TGCGCCAGCAGTGTTAGCGGGAGGTTTATTGAGCAGTTCTTC. It is translated as CASSVSGRFIEQFF.

CDR3 region: CASSLVGSGSPLHF. CDR3 DNA: TGTGCCAGCAGTTTAGTGGGGAGCGGTTCACCCCTCCACTTT. J is TRBJ1-6 and V is TRBV12-3 or TRBV12-4; D gene uncertain. This CDR3 contains 14 residues. V was shortened by 1 base and J by 9 bases, with 10 bases between the two germline ends.

The genes are TRBV7-8 and TRBJ2-5; D tentatively fits TRBD1 or TRBD2 (6 bases each). V lost 4 bases, J lost 4 bases, and 10 bases lay in between. CDR1 and CDR2 (germline): SGHVS, FQNEAQ. This CDR3 is built from 13 residues. CDR3 in amino acids: CASSSQGGETQYF. The CDR3 coding sequence is TGTGCCAGCAGCTCACAGGGAGGAGAGACCCAGTACTTC.

In this sample, this clonotype turned up a few times. The V call is TRBV5-5, the J call TRBJ1-5, with TRBD1 matching 9 bases. Germline trimming cut 0 bases from V and 6 bases from J; bases unmatched to any gene: 7. The V gene's germline CDR1 is SGHKS and CDR2 YYEKEE (reference sequence). The CDR3 is 16 amino acids. CDR3 in amino acids: CASSLDRTGVSQPQHF. The DNA of the CDR3 is TGTGCCAGCAGCTTGGATCGGACAGGGGTTAGTCAGCCCCAGCATTTT.

This chain joins TRBV18 and TRBJ2-7, with 9 bases matching TRBD1. V lost 0 bases and J lost 5; bases outside the gene matches: 8. Germline loops: CDR1 KGHSH, CDR2 LQKENI. This CDR3 region has 16 residues. CDR3 amino acids: CASSPPEGTGSHEQYF. DNA of the CDR3: TGTGCCAGCTCACCACCGGAGGGGACAGGGTCCCACGAGCAGTACTTC. Looking up the rest from reference TRBV18 and TRBJ2-7 gives the full variable domain: NAGVMQNPRHLVRRRGQEARLRCSPMKGHSHVYWYRQLPEEGLKFMVYLQKENIIDESGMPKERFSAEFPKEGPSILRIQQVVRGDSAAYFCASSPPEGTGSHEQYFGPGTRLTVT.

The table lists this clonotype with a few counts. Here the CDR3 reads CASSLMAGGETQYF. Written as DNA, the CDR3 is TGTGCCAGCAGTTTAATGGCAGGTGGGGAGACCCAGTACTTC. The J gene is TRBJ2-5, the V gene TRBV27; D ambiguous. Germline V gives CDR1 MNHEY, CDR2 SMNVEV (reference sequence). The CDR3 contains 14 residues. V dropped 2 bases and J dropped 5 bases, with 12 bases sitting between them.

The chain links TRBV9 to TRBJ2-7; TRBD2 matches 13 bases. Germline CDR1 is SGDLS and CDR2 is YYNGEE. V shed 4 bases, J shed 12 bases, and the junction held 10 bases outside the gene matches. This CDR3 is built from 14 residues. This CDR3 reads CASSPRTSGGGMYF. For the CDR3, the DNA is TGTGCCAGCAGCCCTCGGACTAGCGGGGGTGGTATGTACTTC.

The CDR3 region has the DNA TGTGCCAGCAGCGTAGAACAGGCTCCTAGGGGCAACACTGAAGCTTTCTTT. Translating it yields CASSVEQAPRGNTEAFF. The rearrangement uses TRBV9 and TRBJ1-1; D is possibly TRBD1 (5 bases). This CDR3 region has 17 residues. CDR1 is SGDLS, CDR2 YYNGEE, per germline. Between the trimmed V and J ends, which lost 0 bases and 2 bases, there was a span of 17 bases.

This clonotype showed up many times. The CDR3 sequence is CASSPDGNQPQHF. CDR3 coding DNA: TGTGCCAGCAGCCCGGACGGGAATCAGCCCCAGCATTTT. The gene calls are TRBV7-9 and TRBJ1-5; D is ambiguous. The V end was cut by 5 bases, the J end by 4 bases, with 9 bases between. The CDR3 has 13 amino acids. Looked up from germline, CDR1 is SEHNR and CDR2 is FQNEAQ (reference sequence). The whole variable domain, filled in from reference TRBV7-9 and TRBJ1-5, reads DTGVSQNPRHKITKRGQNVTFRCDPISEHNRLYWYRQTLGQGPEFLTYFQNEAQLEKSRLLSDRFSAERPKGSFSTLEIQRTEQGDSAMYLCASSPDGNQPQHFGDGTRLSIL.

The J gene is TRBJ1-6, the V gene TRBV19; 11 bases align to TRBD1. Germline trimming cut 8 bases from V and 5 bases from J; bases unmatched to any gene: 2. In germline, CDR1 is LNHDA, CDR2 SQIVND (reference sequence). The CDR3 runs 14 residues. This CDR3 reads CASRDRGNNSPLHF. DNA for the CDR3: TGTGCCAGTCGGGACAGGGGGAATAATTCACCCCTCCACTTT.

This clonotype was recorded only once. V gene TRBV15 combines with J gene TRBJ2-5; 11 nucleotides align to TRBD1. Trimming cost V 4 bases and J 4 bases; bases outside gene matches: 8. Germline assignment: CDR1 LNHNV and CDR2 YYDKDF (reference sequence). CDR3 length: 16 amino acids. As DNA, the CDR3 is TGTGCCACCAGCACCCGGACAGGGGGCCGGCGAGAGACCCAGTACTTC. Protein product: CATSTRTGGRRETQYF.

J is TRBJ2-6 and V is TRBV6-5; D not certain. Trimming cost V 0 bases and J 3 bases, with 0 bases left between them. CDR3 size: 13 residues. Germline assignment: CDR1 MNHEY and CDR2 SVGAGI. The CDR3 nucleotides are TGTGCCAGCAGTTACTCTGGGGCCAACGTCCTGACTTTC. Encoded protein: CASSYSGANVLTF.